The 24 T cell receptor beta chains given below trace back to one sample, sequenced in a study of molecular identifiers for immune sequencing clone quantification. TCRdb re-called the PCR reads with MiXCR, one entry per CDR3 protein. Here the sample spans 40,000 to 50,000 distinct CDR3 sequences, 15% to 20% being singletons. Sample: naive CD8+ T cells from blood, with Jurkat cell RNA spiked in. The subset denotes: FACS-sorted CD8+CD4-CCR7+CD45RA+ naive T cells. The receptor set was obtained from a human donor in good health. Some libraries in this study had Jurkat cell RNA spiked in.

This clonotype was observed many times. The chain carries TRBV7-9 and TRBJ2-7; D gene ambiguous. V lost 1 base, J lost 3 bases, and 10 bases lay in between. CDR3 length: 14 residues. Germline CDR1 and CDR2: SEHNR and FQNEAQ (reference sequence). The CDR3 bases are TGTGCCAGCAGCTTAGAGGGCAGTATCTACGAGCAGTACTTC. Translation: CASSLEGSIYEQYF. Filled out from reference TRBV7-9 and TRBJ2-7, the complete variable domain reads DTGVSQNPRHKITKRGQNVTFRCDPISEHNRLYWYRQTLGQGPEFLTYFQNEAQLEKSRLLSDRFSAERPKGSFSTLEIQRTEQGDSAMYLCASSLEGSIYEQYFGPGTRLTVT.

There are many counts of this clonotype. The genes are TRBV10-3 and TRBJ2-7; 10 bases line up with TRBD2. V lost 1 base and J lost 5; bases outside the gene matches: 5. There are 15 residues in the CDR3. CDR1 is ENHRY and CDR2 is SYGVKD in the germline V gene. The CDR3 DNA reads TGTGCCATCAGTGAGTTCGCTAGCGGGAGCAACGAGCAGTACTTC. Residues: CAISEFASGSNEQYF.

This clonotype was observed at least ten times. This chain links TRBV6-2 or TRBV6-3 with TRBJ1-2; D is unresolved. The CDR3 sequence is 13 residues long. In germline, CDR1 is MNHEY, CDR2 SVGEGT. With 2 bases removed from V and 4 bases from J, the gap between germline ends came to 8 bases. The CDR3 region has the DNA TGTGCCAGCAGTTACGAGTCAGGCTATGGCTACACCTTC. It encodes CASSYESGYGYTF.

Note on this clonotype: A much larger clone lies a single base off, so this may be a read error. CDR3 loop: CASTSSPPGGEQHF. The CDR3 DNA is TGTGCCAGCACCTCCAGTCCCCCGGGCGGCGAGCAGCACTTC. V gene TRBV27 combines with J gene TRBJ2-7; D ambiguous. This CDR3 contains 14 residues. In germline, CDR1 is MNHEY, CDR2 SMNVEV (reference sequence).

This clonotype was seen ten or more times. This chain connects TRBV7-9 to TRBJ2-7; the match to TRBD2 covers 11 bases. V lost 1 base to trimming and J lost 5 bases; unmatched junction nucleotides: 1. The CDR3 runs to 14 residues. Germline V gene sequence: CDR1 SEHNR, CDR2 FQNEAQ (reference sequence). The CDR3 spells CASSLVLAGDEQYF. For the CDR3, the DNA is TGTGCCAGCAGCTTAGTACTAGCGGGAGACGAGCAGTACTTC.

This clonotype was seen repeatedly, ten times or more. The CDR3 DNA is TGTGCCAGCAGTAAACTTCAGGGGGCCAACACTGAAGCTTTCTTT. It is translated as CASSKLQGANTEAFF. The rearrangement links TRBV27 to TRBJ1-1; 8 nucleotides line up with TRBD1. Germline trimming cut 5 bases from V and 2 bases from J; bases unmatched to any gene: 7. The CDR3 loop spans 15 amino acids. Germline lookup yields CDR1 MNHEY and CDR2 SMNVEV (reference sequence).

This clonotype was counted at least ten times. V gene TRBV7-9 combines with J gene TRBJ1-2; D is perhaps TRBD1 (5 bases). Germline V gives CDR1 SEHNR, CDR2 FQNEAQ (reference sequence). V was shortened by 10 bases and J by 0 bases, with 12 bases between the two germline ends. The length of the CDR3 is 13 residues. The CDR3 sequence: CATKDTANYGYTF. In DNA, the CDR3 is TGTGCCACAAAGGACACCGCTAACTATGGCTACACCTTC.

This clonotype was found many times. This chain uses TRBV14 with TRBJ2-3; D perhaps matches TRBD1 (6 bases). Trimming removed 1 base at V and 2 bases at J, with 13 bases between. CDR1 and CDR2 from the germline V gene are SGHDN and FVKESK. The CDR3 is 16 residues long. Here the CDR3 reads CASSQVGDRHTDTQYF. The CDR3 DNA reads TGTGCCAGCAGCCAAGTAGGAGACAGGCACACAGATACGCAGTATTTT.

A word on this clonotype: With a much larger clone just one base away, this may be a read error. J is TRBJ1-1 and V is TRBV27; D not resolved. The CDR3 spans 13 residues. Between the trimmed V and J ends, which lost 5 bases and 2 bases, there was a span of 9 bases. The germline V gene encodes CDR1 MNHEY and CDR2 SMNVEV (reference sequence). The DNA for the CDR3 is TGTGCCAGCAGTATCACAGTAAACACTGAAGCTTTCTTT. Amino acid sequence: CASSITVNTEAFF.

This clonotype appeared many times. The CDR3 loop is CASSIWADSNQPQHF. CDR3 nucleotide sequence: TGTGCCAGTAGTATCTGGGCAGATAGCAATCAGCCCCAGCATTTT. The chain carries TRBV19 and TRBJ1-5; no reliable D call. The V end lost 3 bases, the J end lost 0 bases, and 9 bases lay between the germline ends. This CDR3 comprises 15 residues. Germline CDR1 and CDR2: LNHDA and SQIVND (reference sequence).

This clonotype was observed many times. The genes are TRBV6-5 and TRBJ2-2; 7 bases are shared with TRBD1. Germline V lookup: CDR1 MNHEY, CDR2 SVGAGI. The V segment lost 6 bases and the J segment 5 bases; nucleotides outside the gene matches: 12. The CDR3 totals 16 residues. The CDR3 sequence: CASSDRDSALTGELFF. The CDR3 coding sequence is TGTGCCAGCAGCGACCGGGACAGCGCACTGACCGGGGAGCTGTTTTTT.

This clonotype occurred many times. One end of the junction varies from germline; a read error may be responsible. This chain uses TRBV7-8 with TRBJ2-6, with 9 bases aligning to TRBD1. Germline loops: CDR1 SGHVS, CDR2 FQNEAQ. The CDR3 totals 17 residues. The CDR3 DNA is TGTGCCAACAGCTTATGGGACAGGGCATCTGGGGCCAACGTCCTGACTTTC. Residues: CANSLWDRASGANVLTF.

V and J are TRBV5-4 and TRBJ1-2; 7 positions match TRBD1. Germline-derived CDR1 and CDR2 are SGHNT and YYREEE (reference sequence). This CDR3 is 14 amino acids long. J gave up 4 bases and V 4 bases, and 7 bases lay outside the gene matches. The CDR3: CASSTRGSGYGYTF. CDR3 nucleotides: TGTGCCAGCAGCACCAGGGGGAGCGGCTATGGCTACACCTTC.

This clonotype was picked up many times. A clone one base away is much larger, so this may be a read error. This chain uses TRBV7-6 with TRBJ1-3; the D gene is possibly TRBD1 (5 bases). CDR1 SGHVS and CDR2 FNYEAQ come from the germline V gene. This CDR3 is built from 15 residues. V gave up 7 bases and J gave up 4 bases, with 17 bases separating them. CDR3 protein: CASTPFGGDGNTIYF. In DNA, the CDR3 is TGTGCCAGCACCCCCTTCGGGGGGGACGGAAACACCATATATTTT.

About this clonotype: The conserved phenylalanine or tryptophan is not found at the CDR3 terminus, so this likely reflects a read error. This chain uses TRBV28 with TRBJ2-3, with D possibly matching TRBD2 (6 bases). With 6 bases removed from V and 2 bases from J, the gap between germline ends came to 15 bases. The CDR3 runs 15 residues. CDR1 is MDHEN, CDR2 SYDVKM, per germline. CDR3 amino acids: CASSRRDLHTDTQYP. The CDR3, as DNA: TGTGCCAGCAGCCGAAGGGACTTACACACAGATACGCAGTATCCC.

This clonotype was recorded many times. The chain couples TRBV4-1 to TRBJ1-1; D not certain. CDR1 and CDR2 from the germline V gene are MGHRA and YSYEKL. The CDR3 has 15 residues. V dropped 4 bases and J dropped 6 bases, with 18 bases sitting between them. CDR3 DNA sequence: TGCGCCAGCAGCCTAGATGACAAAATGGGCCCTGAAGCTTTCTTT. This gives the protein CASSLDDKMGPEAFF.

Ten or more counts support this clonotype. The chain couples TRBV4-1 to TRBJ2-6, with a weak D call TRBD1 (5 bases). The length of the CDR3 is 18 residues. The ends were cut back, 1 base at V and 2 bases at J, with 15 bases in the middle. From germline, CDR1 is MGHRA and CDR2 YSYEKL. This chain's CDR3 is CASSQVGAIPPGANVLTF. DNA for the CDR3: TGCGCCAGCAGCCAAGTTGGGGCAATCCCCCCTGGGGCCAACGTCCTGACTTTC.

This sequence joins TRBV7-9 and TRBJ1-6, with D unclear. CDR1 is SEHNR, CDR2 FQNEAQ, per germline (reference sequence). Trimming pared 6 bases from V and 0 bases from J, leaving 6 bases between. The CDR3 has 14 residues. The DNA of the CDR3 is TGTGCCAGCAGTGCCAGCTCCTATAATTCACCCCTCCACTTT. Translation: CASSASSYNSPLHF.

This clonotype was seen many times. The V and J genes are TRBV20-1 and TRBJ2-5; the D gene could be TRBD1 or TRBD2 (5 bases each). The CDR3 contains 14 residues. Trimming removed 5 bases from V and 2 bases from J, with 15 bases in between. From germline, CDR1 is DFQATT and CDR2 SNEGSKA (reference sequence). CDR3 in amino acids: CSAYRPGPQETQYF. CDR3 DNA sequence: TGCAGTGCTTACAGACCGGGACCGCAAGAGACCCAGTACTTC.

A note on this clonotype: This clone may be a read error of a much larger clone one base away. V usage is TRBV6-2 or TRBV6-3 and J usage is TRBJ2-2, with TRBD1 as a possible D gene (6 bases). Germline loops: CDR1 MNHEY, CDR2 SVGEGT. The CDR3 totals 14 residues. Trimming took 7 bases from V and 3 from J, leaving 12 bases between them. CDR3 nucleotide sequence: TGTGCCAGCAATTCGGACAGCTACACCGGGGAGCTGTTTTTT. This translates into CASNSDSYTGELFF.

This clonotype was observed at least ten times. The rearrangement uses TRBV7-9 and TRBJ2-3; D ambiguous. The CDR3 consists of 13 residues. CDR1 is SEHNR and CDR2 is FQNEAQ in the germline V gene (reference sequence). Trimming shortened V by 1 base and J by 2 bases, and 4 bases separated the two germline ends. The chain's CDR3 is CASSLEFTDTQYF. The DNA for the CDR3 is TGTGCCAGCAGCTTAGAGTTCACAGATACGCAGTATTTT.

This clonotype appeared many times. The chain uses TRBV7-8 and TRBJ1-4; D is ambiguous. CDR1 SGHVS and CDR2 FQNEAQ come from the germline V gene. The CDR3 spans 19 residues. V was shortened by 3 bases and J by 4 bases, with 24 bases between the two germline ends. For the CDR3, the DNA is TGTGCCAGCAGCTTCACCATAGCGGCGGCCCAAGGATTTAATGAAAAACTGTTTTTT. It yields the protein CASSFTIAAAQGFNEKLFF.

The J gene is TRBJ2-2, the V gene TRBV19, with TRBD2 as a possible D gene (6 bases). The CDR3 is 12 residues long. The V and J ends lost 6 bases and 6 bases respectively, with 8 bases between them. Per germline, CDR1 LNHDA and CDR2 SQIVND (reference sequence). As DNA, the CDR3 is TGTGCCAGTAGGGGGACTGCCGGGGAGCTGTTTTTT. Translation gives CASRGTAGELFF.

For this clonotype: A read error is possible here, since a much larger clone lies one base away. The rearrangement joins TRBV19 to TRBJ1-3, with 7 bases that match TRBD1. Germline CDR1 reads LNHDA; CDR2 reads SQIVND (reference sequence). The CDR3 runs 18 residues. CDR3 sequence reads: CASSIEPADRATGNAIYF. Written as DNA, the CDR3 is TGTGCCAGTAGTATAGAACCAGCCGACAGGGCGACTGGAAACGCCATATATTTT.